The subject of this entry is one T cell receptor beta chain. Its antigen remains unidentified. The CDR3 has 13 residues. Trimming pared 6 bases from V and 6 bases from J, leaving 12 bases between. Germline values: CDR1 MDHEN, CDR2 SYDVKM. Amplification used 60 Vbeta primers and 13 Jbeta primers. Libraries were prepared by immunoSEQ multiplex PCR; TCRdb keeps only in-frame clonotypes and omits some of them. Of about 200,000 clones listed, roughly 72% are singletons. This sample is drawn from a study of cytomegalovirus exposure and HLA in healthy donors. Study details: Of the donors genotyped, 398 in all, 81% fell in the Caucasian-associated ancestry cluster. Notes on the study in general: Despite most TCR sequences being rare, some public TCRs occurred in many donors.

The sample was PBMCs. This TCR was recovered from a man aged 25-40 years in good health and CMV-seronegative. V and J are TRBV28 and TRBJ2-1; perhaps TRBD1 as D (6 bases). CDR3 sequence: CASRLGQPNEQFF. CDR3 DNA sequence: TGTGCCAGCAGACTTGGACAGCCCAATGAGCAGTTCTTC.